The next 12 T cell receptor beta chains were all read from a single sample in a study of shared clonotypes between healthy human individuals. Produced via immunoSEQ multiplex PCR; TCRdb's table is partial and in-frame only. The table records 2 million to 2.5 million clones, more than 80% of them present only once. Sequencing was carried out using naive CD4+ T cells from PBMCs. Subset denoted: CD45RA+ positively selected. These receptors were taken from a man between 18 and 29 years old in good health. Some clones in this sample may be carry-over from other donors' samples.

V gene TRBV5-6 combines with J gene TRBJ2-1, with 8 bases identical to TRBD2. From germline, CDR1 is SGHDT and CDR2 YYEEEE. V lost 0 bases, J lost 5 bases, and 4 bases stayed unmatched. This CDR3 spans 15 amino acids. The CDR3 loop reads CASSLAGTRNNEQFF. The CDR3 DNA sequence: TGTGCCAGCAGCTTGGCCGGGACTAGGAACAATGAGCAGTTCTTC.

The chain couples TRBV5-4 to TRBJ2-3; no reliable D call. V lost 3 bases and J lost 6, with 17 bases in between. CDR3 size: 15 residues. CDR1 is SGHNT, CDR2 YYREEE, per germline (reference sequence). In DNA, the CDR3 is TGTGCCAGCAGCTGGACCTCAATGGGCCGGGATACGCAGTATTTT. This encodes CASSWTSMGRDTQYF.

This chain connects TRBV28 to TRBJ2-3; possible D gene TRBD1, 6 bases. Trimming pared 6 bases from V and 6 bases from J, leaving 13 bases between. Germline CDR1 reads MDHEN; CDR2 reads SYDVKM. The CDR3 covers 13 residues. The CDR3 DNA reads TGTGCCAGCAGCTCAGGGACAAGGGATACGCAGTATTTT. Its protein is CASSSGTRDTQYF.

The rearrangement links TRBV19 to TRBJ2-3; 9 bases line up with TRBD1. There are 14 residues in the CDR3. The germline V gene has CDR1 LNHDA and CDR2 SQIVND (reference sequence). With V trimmed by 8 bases and J by 4 bases, 7 bases remained unmatched. The CDR3 region is CASCDRGNADTQYF. The CDR3 nucleotides read TGTGCCAGTTGCGACAGGGGGAACGCAGATACGCAGTATTTT.

This chain connects TRBV18 to TRBJ2-2, with 12 bases matching TRBD2. Germline-derived CDR1 and CDR2 are KGHSH and LQKENI. Trimming at V came to 4 bases and at J to 3 bases, leaving 3 bases not matched to a gene. This CDR3 is built from 16 residues. The CDR3 spells CASSLWTSGDTGELFF. CDR3 DNA sequence: TGTGCCAGCTCACTTTGGACTAGCGGGGACACCGGGGAGCTGTTTTTT. Full variable domain (missing parts from reference TRBV18 and TRBJ2-2): NAGVMQNPRHLVRRRGQEARLRCSPMKGHSHVYWYRQLPEEGLKFMVYLQKENIIDESGMPKERFSAEFPKEGPSILRIQQVVRGDSAAYFCASSLWTSGDTGELFFGEGSRLTVL.

The chain recombines TRBV28 with TRBJ2-5, with a possible D match to TRBD1 (5 bases). V lost 10 bases and J lost 2, with 20 bases in between. CDR3 size: 15 residues. CDR1 is MDHEN, CDR2 SYDVKM, per germline. The CDR3 region is CATTQGENLQETQYF. CDR3 coding DNA: TGTGCCACCACGCAAGGGGAAAATCTACAAGAGACCCAGTACTTC.

The rearrangement links TRBV5-5 to TRBJ2-7, with 8 bases lining up with TRBD2. CDR1 and CDR2 from the germline V gene are SGHKS and YYEKEE (reference sequence). V shed 0 bases and J 4 bases; nucleotides not matched to a gene: 18. CDR3 length equals 19 residues. The CDR3 DNA is TGTGCCAGCAGCTTGGGGTTTGGTTGGGGACTAGTTAAGGAGTACGAGCAGTACTTC. Translated, it gives CASSLGFGWGLVKEYEQYF.

This clone has a single count. This chain connects TRBV27 to TRBJ2-1, with D hard to call. The CDR3 sequence is 12 residues long. V gave up 6 bases and J gave up 8 bases, with 11 bases separating them. Germline V CDR1 and CDR2: MNHEY, SMNVEV (reference sequence). The CDR3 loop is CASRDPGYEQFF. In nucleotides, the CDR3 is TGTGCCAGCAGGGACCCAGGTTATGAGCAGTTCTTC.

Comment on this clone: Other DNA sequences from this sample encode an identical CDR3 as well. J is TRBJ2-7 and V is TRBV28; perhaps TRBD2 as D (5 bases). The CDR3 consists of 14 residues. Trimming took 0 bases from V and 4 from J, leaving 10 bases between them. Germline CDR1 and CDR2: MDHEN and SYDVKM. This chain's CDR3 is CASSLWDSTYEQYF. The CDR3 DNA reads TGTGCCAGCAGTTTATGGGACTCGACATACGAGCAGTACTTC.

The chain links TRBV5-1 to TRBJ1-4; TRBD1 aligns across 10 bases. This CDR3 region has 14 residues. With 3 bases clipped from V and 8 bases from J, the junction kept 4 bases outside the gene matches. The germline V gene encodes CDR1 SGHRS and CDR2 YFSETQ. The CDR3 nucleotides read TGCGCCAGCAGCTCCGGGACAGGGGTCGAAAAACTGTTTTTT. The encoded protein is CASSSGTGVEKLFF.

On this clone: Different DNA sequences within this sample yield the same CDR3. V is TRBV7-9 and J is TRBJ2-2; 9 bases are a match to TRBD1. CDR3 length equals 15 residues. With V trimmed by 5 bases and J by 2 bases, 3 bases remained unmatched. Per germline, CDR1 SEHNR and CDR2 FQNEAQ (reference sequence). The CDR3 DNA sequence: TGTGCCAGCAGCCCGGGACAGGGCAACACCGGGGAGCTGTTTTTT. It encodes CASSPGQGNTGELFF.

The chain couples TRBV19 to TRBJ2-3; no definite D call. CDR3 length equals 16 residues. V lost 2 bases to trimming and J lost 0 bases, with 12 bases between them. Germline values: CDR1 LNHDA, CDR2 SQIVND (reference sequence). This chain's CDR3 is CASSIYREPSTDTQYF. CDR3 nucleotide sequence: TGTGCCAGTAGTATATACAGAGAACCTAGCACAGATACGCAGTATTTT.